This entry concerns a single TCR beta chain. The antigen is unknown. These data belong to a study of T cell responses to AZD1222 COVID-19 vaccine. Study-wide findings and caveats: Close to half of all spike-specific TCRs reportedly target regions of the variants that are unmutated.

Profiled with immunoSEQ multiplex PCR; TCRdb holds only in-frame clones, not every one. Among 140,000 or so clones listed, 88% were seen once. This TCR derives from an adult who received the MenACWY meningococcal vaccine as a control. This sample comprised peripheral blood, obtained 28 days after the second dose of the MenACWY control vaccine.

Written as DNA, the CDR3 is TGTGCCAGCAGTTACTCGGCGCAGGCCAGCAATCAGCCCCAGCATTTT. Protein sequence: CASSYSAQASNQPQHF. The chain carries TRBV6-5 and TRBJ1-5; D gene uncertain. Trimming took 0 bases from V and 1 from J, leaving 10 bases between them. Germline V lookup: CDR1 MNHEY, CDR2 SVGAGI. CDR3 size: 16 residues.